A selection of T cell receptor beta chains follows, all from one sample in a study of T cell responses to AZD1222 COVID-19 vaccine. Method: immunoSEQ multiplex PCR; TCRdb's copy keeps in-frame clones and lacks some. Here the sample spans around 100,000 clones, 88% being singletons. The sample was peripheral blood, taken on day 0 of AZD1222 vaccination. Every receptor here comes from an adult in good health. CDR3s include the opening cysteine and the closing phenylalanine or tryptophan. Rows give clone size only sometimes, using once, few, many, or a class for an expanded clone.

clone_size j_call v_call cdr3_aa
. TRBJ2-7 TRBV2 CASRGSGQGSSEQYF
once TRBJ1-1 TRBV5-1 CATSRGGDTEAFF
. TRBJ2-5 TRBV28 CASNSPGSRETQYF
. TRBJ2-1 TRBV12-3/TRBV12-4 CASSLEWYEQFF
. TRBJ1-6 TRBV4-1 CASSQGYGGTPAANSPLHF
. TRBJ1-2 TRBV7-9 CASSREDSNYGYTF
. TRBJ2-5 TRBV29-1 CSGRNIAVGETQYF
. TRBJ2-3 TRBV7-6 CASSLMGGDEDTQYF
. TRBJ1-1 TRBV25-1 CASSESQGGTASEAFF
. TRBJ2-7 TRBV7-3 CASSPGRFSYEQYF
. TRBJ1-3 TRBV6-5 CASSYSGFSGNTIYF
once TRBJ1-5 TRBV6-2/TRBV6-3 CASSYQARGGFQPQHF
. TRBJ1-6 TRBV5-5 CASSLGTGDSPLHF
. TRBJ1-5 TRBV2 CASSDIDQPQHF
. TRBJ1-5 TRBV5-1 CASSLDFDSNQPQHF
. TRBJ1-2 TRBV6-5 CASSYGRANYGYTF
. TRBJ1-5 TRBV19 CASTPWGGSNQPQHF
. TRBJ2-5 TRBV6-2/TRBV6-3 CASTPHLYQETQYF
. TRBJ1-1 TRBV7-9 CAGRGLMNTEAFF
. TRBJ1-6 TRBV19 CASSIATGYIPLHF
. TRBJ2-7 TRBV5-1 CASSLYAGSSYEQYF
. TRBJ2-7 TRBV28 CASSPLTGVDEQYF
. TRBJ2-1 TRBV4-2 CASSQTLGGSYNEQFF
. TRBJ2-4 TRBV20-1 CSASPAGARIIAKNIQYF
. TRBJ1-2 TRBV5-8 CASSLDRGDSGYTF
. TRBJ2-3 TRBV9 CASSPPGGRADTQYF
. TRBJ2-5 TRBV7-8 CASSSQTGYQETQYF
. TRBJ1-1 TRBV7-2 CASSLTGMNTEAFF
. TRBJ1-2 TRBV28 CASSQDTKRGYTF
. TRBJ2-1 TRBV2 CASDAGNRGNEQFF
. TRBJ2-1 TRBV9 CASSPGTDHYNEQFF
. TRBJ1-4 TRBV14 CASSLRTGTNEKLFF
. TRBJ2-7 TRBV29-1 CSAMGQGVYEQYF
. TRBJ1-5 TRBV7-9 CASSPQNQPQHF
once TRBJ1-5 TRBV5-1 CASSPGTANQPQHF
. TRBJ2-7 TRBV27 CASRYRGKPSYEQYF
. TRBJ1-5 TRBV23-1 CASSQGQGHWSQPQHF
. TRBJ2-5 TRBV15 CATSRVKETQYF
. TRBJ1-4 TRBV25-1 CASSERGAVEKLFF
once TRBJ2-5 TRBV11-2 CASSLVRGAETQYF
. TRBJ1-5 TRBV5-4 CASTPTDRYNQPQHF
once TRBJ1-1 TRBV7-9 CASSLLWGNTEAFF
. TRBJ2-1 TRBV5-6 CASSLWGNEQFF
few TRBJ1-1 TRBV5-8 CASRARGHSEAFF
. TRBJ2-3 TRBV7-7 CASSLGYGGTTDTQYF